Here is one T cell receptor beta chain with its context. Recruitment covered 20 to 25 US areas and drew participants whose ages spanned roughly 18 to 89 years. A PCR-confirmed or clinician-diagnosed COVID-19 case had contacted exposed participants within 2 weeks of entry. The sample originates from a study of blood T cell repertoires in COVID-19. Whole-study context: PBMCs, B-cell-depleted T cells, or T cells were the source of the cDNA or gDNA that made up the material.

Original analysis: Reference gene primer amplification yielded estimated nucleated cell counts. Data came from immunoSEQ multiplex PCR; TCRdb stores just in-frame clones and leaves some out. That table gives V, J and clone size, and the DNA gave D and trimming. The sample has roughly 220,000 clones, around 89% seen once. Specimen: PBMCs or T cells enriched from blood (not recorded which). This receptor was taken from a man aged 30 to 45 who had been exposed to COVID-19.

The CDR3 DNA reads as TGTGCCAGCAGGCCGGAGGCGTTGGGTGGCTACACCTTC. Amino acid sequence: CASRPEALGGYTF. The chain links TRBV5-4 to TRBJ1-2, with D unresolved. Germline CDR1 SGHNT, CDR2 YYREEE (reference sequence). Trimming removed 5 bases at V and 7 bases at J, with 15 bases between. CDR3 length: 13 amino acids.